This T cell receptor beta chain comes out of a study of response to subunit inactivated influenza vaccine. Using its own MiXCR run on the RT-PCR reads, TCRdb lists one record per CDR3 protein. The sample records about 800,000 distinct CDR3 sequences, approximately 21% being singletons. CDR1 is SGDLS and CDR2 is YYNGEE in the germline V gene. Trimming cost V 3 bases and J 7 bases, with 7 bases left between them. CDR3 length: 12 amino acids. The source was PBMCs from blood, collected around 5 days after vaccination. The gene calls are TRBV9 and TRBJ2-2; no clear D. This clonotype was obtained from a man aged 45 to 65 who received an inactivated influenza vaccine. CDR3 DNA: TGTGCCAGCAGCGCATACAGCGGGGAGCTGTTTTTT. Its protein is CASSAYSGELFF.